This T cell receptor (beta chain) stems from a study of hypomethylating agent response in myelodysplastic syndrome. Study as a whole: Hypomethylating treatment was azacitidine in about 70% of the 11, decitabine in 3 of 11. Responders were about six patients with complete response or hematologic improvement; about 5 were non-responders. Study-level points and caveats: Only approximately ten patients were analyzed in this small cohort.

Points on this clone: Antigen specificity is unknown.

Data came from immunoSEQ multiplex PCR; TCRdb stores just in-frame clones and leaves some out. The table has over 3,500 clones, approximately 78% seen once. Losses at the gene ends were 0 bases for V and 5 bases for J; bases not matched to a gene: 3. The CDR3 length is 15 residues. Germline CDR1 reads SGDLS; CDR2 reads YYNGEE. This receptor was identified in a human donor with myelodysplastic syndrome. This chain uses TRBV9 with TRBJ2-5; 11 nucleotides line up with TRBD2. The input for sequencing was bone marrow, taken before or after starting hypomethylating agent treatment for myelodysplastic syndrome (not recorded which). The CDR3 reads CASSVAPSGGETQYF. CDR3 DNA: TGTGCCAGCAGCGTAGCGCCTAGCGGGGGGGAGACCCAGTACTTC.